Listed below are T cell receptor beta chains from one sample, sequenced in a study of OX40 agonist ivuxolimab in advanced cancers. Only in-frame clones appear in the TCRdb table, and some are missing; sequencing was by immunoSEQ multiplex PCR. The sample consists of around 40,000 clones, 80% of them appearing once. The sample in question was CD4+ or CD8+ T cells sorted from blood, obtained in a trial of the OX40 agonist ivuxolimab. Receptors were obtained from an adult with an advanced solid tumor such as melanoma, head and neck, liver or kidney cancer. Each CDR3 is given with its conserved first and last residue. A D gene is named only where the DNA matches it firmly. Expanded clones get a size class; other rows say once, few or many, or leave the size out.

>TRBV2|TRBJ1-5|.|few
CASSEGNQPQHF
TGTGCCAGCAGCGAAGGGAATCAGCCCCAGCATTTT
>TRBV2|TRBJ1-1|TRBD1|.
CASTLGQFMNTEAFF
TGTGCCAGCACCCTGGGACAGTTCATGAACACTGAAGCTTTCTTT
>TRBV14|TRBJ1-5|TRBD1|.
CASSQCNGQGANQPQHF
TGTGCCAGCAGCCAATGCAACGGACAGGGCGCCAATCAGCCCCAGCATTTT
>TRBV12-5|TRBJ1-2|TRBD1|.
CASGLVQGQVLGGYTF
TGTGCTAGTGGTTTGGTACAGGGACAGGTTTTGGGTGGCTACACCTTC
>TRBV4-3|TRBJ2-1|.|once
CASSQLLGGEQFF
TGCGCCAGCAGCCAACTTTTGGGGGGTGAGCAGTTCTTC
>TRBV27|TRBJ2-7|TRBD1|once
CASRLWQGVRLSSYEQYF
TGTGCCAGCAGACTTTGGCAGGGGGTACGACTGAGCTCCTACGAGCAGTACTTC
>TRBV9|TRBJ2-7|TRBD1|.
CASSVGQGYYEQYF
TGTGCCAGCAGCGTAGGACAGGGGTACTACGAGCAGTACTTC
>TRBV4-3|TRBJ1-2|.|.
CASSQGGGDTSYGYTF
TGCGCCAGCAGCCAAGGAGGAGGGGACACGAGCTATGGCTACACCTTC
>TRBV5-6|TRBJ2-2|.|.
CASSAGTGELFF
TGTGCCAGCAGCGCGGGGACCGGGGAGCTGTTTTTT
>TRBV5-1|TRBJ2-3|.|.
CASTNTDSITQYF
TGCGCCAGCACAAACACCGACAGCATCACGCAGTATTTT
>TRBV21-1|TRBJ2-3|.|once
CASSKKADTQYF
TGTGCCAGCAGCAAAAAAGCAGATACGCAGTATTTT
>TRBV6-5|TRBJ1-1|.|.
CASRGNTEAFF
TGTGCCAGCCGAGGGAACACTGAAGCTTTCTTT
>TRBV6-5|TRBJ1-5|.|.
CASNRNPMQPQHF
TGTGCCAGCAATCGCAATCCCATGCAGCCCCAGCATTTT
>TRBV7-3|TRBJ1-1|.|.
CASSVFTNTEAFF
TGTGCCAGCAGCGTGTTTACGAACACTGAAGCTTTCTTT
>TRBV28|TRBJ2-3|TRBD2|.
CASSEPGLAKKDTQYF
TGTGCCAGCAGCGAACCGGGACTAGCGAAAAAGGATACGCAGTATTTT
>TRBV6-5|TRBJ1-2|TRBD1|.
CASLGQGEGPRGYTF
TGTGCCAGCCTGGGACAGGGGGAGGGTCCTAGGGGCTACACCTTC
>TRBV5-4|TRBJ2-3|TRBD2|.
CASSQGLAGDSGADTQYF
TGTGCCAGCAGCCAGGGACTAGCGGGAGATAGCGGGGCAGATACGCAGTATTTT
>TRBV6-1|TRBJ1-2|.|.
CASSELAAGGYTF
TGTGCCAGCAGTGAACTAGCCGCAGGTGGCTACACCTTC
>TRBV6-1|TRBJ1-1|.|once
CASSERGGPGEAFF
TGTGCCAGCAGTGAACGGGGGGGGCCAGGTGAAGCTTTCTTT
>TRBV18|TRBJ1-1|.|once
CASSSQGNTEAFF
TGTGCCAGCTCATCTCAGGGGAACACTGAAGCTTTCTTT
>TRBV30|TRBJ2-1|TRBD2|.
CAWRVGRAGGALNEQFF
TGTGCCTGGAGGGTAGGTAGGGCGGGGGGGGCTTTAAATGAGCAGTTCTTC
>TRBV6-6|TRBJ1-5|.|.
CASSSRDRRWPQHF
TGTGCCAGCAGTTCCCGGGACCGGCGATGGCCCCAGCATTTT
>TRBV5-1|TRBJ2-7|.|.
CASSPKQLPYEQYF
TGCGCCAGCAGCCCTAAACAATTGCCCTACGAGCAGTACTTC
>TRBV11-2|TRBJ1-2|TRBD1|few
CASSKWDRQGRSYTF
TGTGCCAGCAGCAAGTGGGATCGACAGGGCCGGAGCTACACCTTC
>TRBV6-4|TRBJ1-1|.|.
CASSPEWNTEAFF
TGTGCCAGCAGTCCCGAGTGGAACACTGAAGCTTTCTTT
>TRBV29-1|TRBJ1-1|TRBD1|.
CSSGQMNTEAFF
TGCAGCTCGGGACAGATGAACACTGAAGCTTTCTTT
>TRBV6-1|TRBJ2-1|.|few
CASINFGVYNEQFF
TGTGCCAGCATTAATTTTGGGGTCTACAATGAGCAGTTCTTC
>TRBV7-8|TRBJ2-3|TRBD1|.
CASSARQGLPRTDTQYF
TGTGCCAGCAGCGCCAGACAGGGGTTGCCACGCACAGATACGCAGTATTTT
>TRBV7-9|TRBJ2-3|TRBD2|.
CASSNGLAGARTDTQYF
TGTGCCAGCAGTAACGGACTAGCGGGAGCCAGGACAGATACGCAGTATTTT
>TRBV10-2|TRBJ2-7|.|once
CASSESDTFSYEQYF
TGCGCCAGCAGTGAGTCGGACACCTTCTCCTACGAGCAGTACTTC
>TRBV27|TRBJ2-7|.|.
CASSRTGTEQYF
TGTGCCAGCAGTCGCACCGGGACCGAGCAGTACTTC
>TRBV28|TRBJ1-1|.|.
CASSSGFRTEAFF
TGTGCCAGCAGTTCGGGGTTCCGCACTGAAGCTTTCTTT
>TRBV29-1|TRBJ2-2|TRBD1|.
CSVGQGINTGELFF
TGCAGCGTTGGACAGGGTATTAACACCGGGGAGCTGTTTTTT
>TRBV4-1|TRBJ2-2|.|.
CASSQARGTRRAGELFF
TGCGCCAGCAGCCAAGCCAGGGGGACTAGACGGGCCGGGGAGCTGTTTTTT
>TRBV4-3|TRBJ2-7|TRBD2|.
CASSQAVGTSGATYEQYF
TGCGCCAGCAGCCAAGCCGTGGGGACTAGCGGGGCTACGTACGAGCAGTACTTC
>TRBV6-1|TRBJ1-5|.|.
CASSAQGFNQPQHF
TGTGCCAGCAGTGCTCAGGGATTCAATCAGCCCCAGCATTTT
>TRBV5-1|TRBJ2-4|.|once
CASSLDGTSGNIQYF
TGCGCCAGCAGCTTGGACGGGACAAGCGGGAACATTCAGTACTTC
>TRBV15|TRBJ2-7|.|.
CATSRDPAYEQYF
TGTGCCACCAGCAGAGATCCCGCATACGAGCAGTACTTC
>TRBV5-1|TRBJ2-7|TRBD1|.
CASRGGPTGVYSYEQYF
TGCGCCAGCAGAGGGGGCCCTACAGGGGTGTACTCCTACGAGCAGTACTTC
>TRBV19|TRBJ1-3|.|.
CASSPFAEGNTIYF
TGTGCCAGTAGCCCTTTTGCGGAGGGAAACACCATATATTTT
>TRBV30|TRBJ1-3|TRBD1|.
CAWGIDRGGNTIYF
TGTGCCTGGGGAATCGACAGGGGTGGAAACACCATATATTTT
>TRBV2|TRBJ2-3|.|.
CASPARSTDTQYF
TGTGCCAGCCCAGCGCGGAGCACAGATACGCAGTATTTT
>TRBV28|TRBJ1-2|.|.
CASSSGNYGYTF
TGTGCCAGCAGTTCGGGGAACTATGGCTACACCTTC
>TRBV9|TRBJ1-2|TRBD1|.
CASSVEGASYGYTF
TGTGCCAGCAGCGTAGAGGGGGCATCCTATGGCTACACCTTC
>TRBV10-3|TRBJ2-3|.|few
CAISEATDTQYF
TGTGCCATCAGTGAGGCGACAGATACGCAGTATTTT
>TRBV5-1|TRBJ2-3|.|.
CASSFTQGSGTDTQYF
TGCGCCAGCAGCTTCACACAGGGTTCTGGCACAGATACGCAGTATTTT